This TCR beta chain is from a study of cytomegalovirus exposure and HLA in healthy donors. The primer mix had 60 Vbeta and 13 Jbeta primers. Here immunoSEQ multiplex PCR was the method, and the copy in TCRdb shows in-frame clones only, minus some. Of about 130,000 clones listed, 78% are singletons. V was pared by 6 bases and J by 5 bases, with 11 bases of the junction left unmatched. There are 16 residues in the CDR3. Germline CDR1 and CDR2: LNHDA and SQIVND (reference sequence). Sample: PBMCs. This clonotype was obtained from a female donor in good health and CMV-seronegative. The chain carries TRBV19 and TRBJ2-2, with TRBD1 matching 8 bases. The CDR3 reads CASRRSGGARTGELFF. CDR3 in DNA: TGTGCCAGTAGGAGATCAGGGGGCGCTCGGACCGGGGAGCTGTTTTTT.